This T cell receptor (beta chain) originates from a study of blood T cell repertoires in COVID-19. Study in general: Sources were T cells, B-cell-depleted T cells, or PBMCs; the material itself was cDNA or gDNA.

The junction had 3 bases not matched to a gene; V was cut back by 4 bases and J by 2 bases. The CDR3 spans 15 residues. The V gene's germline CDR1 is SNHLY and CDR2 FYNNEI. The data were produced by immunoSEQ multiplex PCR, yet TCRdb's version contains in-frame clones alone and is incomplete. The table records 250,000 to 350,000 clones, 75% to 90% of them present only once. The gene calls are TRBV2 and TRBJ2-3; 10 bases fit TRBD1. This TCR came from a man in his thirties or forties with acute or convalescent COVID-19. Sequenced input: peripheral blood. The CDR3 loop is CASSGQGAPTDTQYF. The CDR3 DNA is TGTGCCAGCAGTGGACAGGGGGCCCCCACAGATACGCAGTATTTT.